A single sample gave rise to the 6 T cell receptor beta chains below, sequenced in a study of T cells expressing NK-cell markers. TCRdb reprocessed the 5' RACE reads and keeps a single row for each CDR3 protein, giving no DNA. This table lists about 180,000 distinct CDR3 sequences. Sequencing was performed on blood T cells: a sorted CD56 or NKG2C T cell subset, CD4+ or CD8+ T cells, or bulk PBMC T cells (not recorded which). These receptor sequences come from a man aged 18 to 70 in good health.

The V call is TRBV27, the J call TRBJ2-1; TCRdb's assignment of TRBD1 cannot be checked, as there is no DNA. The CDR3 is made up of 12 amino acids. In germline, CDR1 is MNHEY, CDR2 SMNVEV (reference sequence). The CDR3 spells CATSGGNNEQFF.

The rearrangement joins TRBV20-1 to TRBJ1-6. Germline V gives CDR1 DFQATT, CDR2 SNEGSKA (reference sequence). The CDR3 covers 15 residues. This chain's CDR3 is CSAVKDSSYNSPLHF.

This chain uses TRBV11-2 with TRBJ1-5. Looked up from germline, CDR1 is SGHAT and CDR2 is FQNNGV. The CDR3 runs to 14 residues. The CDR3 reads CASSLGFGNQPQHF.

This chain uses TRBV10-3 with TRBJ1-2. CDR1 is ENHRY and CDR2 is SYGVKD in the germline V gene. The CDR3 spans 14 residues. The CDR3 loop reads CAISEDPTVYGYTF.

The V call is TRBV5-4, the J call TRBJ2-1; TCRdb reports TRBD1, a call that lacks DNA to check it against. The CDR3 totals 14 residues. CDR1 SGHNT and CDR2 YYREEE come from the germline V gene (reference sequence). CDR3 loop: CASSSGGVRGEQFF. The variable domain in full, with the rest retrieved from reference TRBV5-4 and TRBJ2-1, is ETGVTQSPTHLIKTRGQQVTLRCSSQSGHNTVSWYQQALGQGPQFIFQYYREEENGRGNFPPRFSGLQFPNYSSELNVNALELDDSALYLCASSSGGVRGEQFFGPGTRLTVL.

J is TRBJ2-3 and V is TRBV7-6. The CDR3 is 14 residues long. Germline CDR1 is SGHVS and CDR2 is FNYEAQ. CDR3 in amino acids: CASGISLNPDTQYF.